Reported below is one TCR beta chain. Its matching antigen is unknown. Use of 60 Vbeta and 13 Jbeta primers characterized the PCR. Measured with immunoSEQ multiplex PCR; TCRdb has only the in-frame clones, and not every one. The repertoire has over 150,000 clones, approximately 77% of them found once; the top ten carry around 3.4%. The data originate from a study of cytomegalovirus exposure and HLA in healthy donors. Broader study findings: Common viral pathogens seemed, in a later analysis, to connect with several of the most significant clusters.

The length of the CDR3 is 12 residues. Germline-derived CDR1 and CDR2 are SEHNR and FQNEAQ (reference sequence). V was clipped by 7 bases and J by 5 bases, with 11 bases between them. This TCR was recovered from a young man in good health and CMV-seropositive. Sequencing was carried out using PBMCs. The chain recombines TRBV7-9 with TRBJ2-5; D gene ambiguous. CDR3 nucleotides: TGTGCCAGCACCCCTTTGAGTGAGACCCAGTACTTC. Translated, it gives CASTPLSETQYF.